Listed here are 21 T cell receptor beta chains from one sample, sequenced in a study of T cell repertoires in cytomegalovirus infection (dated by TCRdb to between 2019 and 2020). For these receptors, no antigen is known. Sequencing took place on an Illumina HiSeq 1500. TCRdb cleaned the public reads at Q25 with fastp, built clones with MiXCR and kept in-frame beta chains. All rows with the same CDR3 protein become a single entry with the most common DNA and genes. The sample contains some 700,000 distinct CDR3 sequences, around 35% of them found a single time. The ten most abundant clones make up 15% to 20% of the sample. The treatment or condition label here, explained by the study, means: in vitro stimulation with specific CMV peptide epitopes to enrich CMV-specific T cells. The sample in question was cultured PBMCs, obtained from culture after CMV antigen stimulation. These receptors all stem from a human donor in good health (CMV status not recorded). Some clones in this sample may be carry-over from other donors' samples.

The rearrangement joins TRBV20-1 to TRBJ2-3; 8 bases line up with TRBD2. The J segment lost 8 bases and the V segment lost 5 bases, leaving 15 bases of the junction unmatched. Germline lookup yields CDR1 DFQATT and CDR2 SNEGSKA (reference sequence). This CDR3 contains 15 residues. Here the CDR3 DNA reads TGCAGTGCTCCCTCCCCGGGGGGGGGAGGAGTTACGCAGTATTTT. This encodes CSAPSPGGGGVTQYF.

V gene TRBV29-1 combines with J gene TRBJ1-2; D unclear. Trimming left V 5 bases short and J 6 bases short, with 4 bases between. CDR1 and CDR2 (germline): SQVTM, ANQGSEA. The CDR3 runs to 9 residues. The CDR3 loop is CSVPDGYTF. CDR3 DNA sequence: TGCAGCGTTCCTGATGGCTACACCTTC.

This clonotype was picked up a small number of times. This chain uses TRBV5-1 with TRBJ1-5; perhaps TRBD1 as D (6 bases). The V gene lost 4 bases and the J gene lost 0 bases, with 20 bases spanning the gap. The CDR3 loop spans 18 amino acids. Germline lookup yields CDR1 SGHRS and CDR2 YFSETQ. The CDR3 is CASSTHNRDKYSNQPQHF. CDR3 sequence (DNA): TGCGCCAGCAGCACCCATAACCGGGACAAATATAGCAATCAGCCCCAGCATTTT.

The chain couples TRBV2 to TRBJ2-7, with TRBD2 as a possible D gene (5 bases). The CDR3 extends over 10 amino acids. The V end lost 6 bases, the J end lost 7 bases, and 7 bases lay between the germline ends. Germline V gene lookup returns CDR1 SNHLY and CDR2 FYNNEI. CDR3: CASSGLEQYF. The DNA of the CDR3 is TGTGCCAGCAGCGGACTTGAGCAGTACTTC.

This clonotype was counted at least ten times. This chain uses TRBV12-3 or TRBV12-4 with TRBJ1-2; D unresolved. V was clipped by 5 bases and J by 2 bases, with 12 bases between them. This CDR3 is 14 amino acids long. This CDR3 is CASSPGRLNYGYTF. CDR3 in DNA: TGTGCCAGCAGTCCTGGACGGCTGAACTATGGCTACACCTTC.

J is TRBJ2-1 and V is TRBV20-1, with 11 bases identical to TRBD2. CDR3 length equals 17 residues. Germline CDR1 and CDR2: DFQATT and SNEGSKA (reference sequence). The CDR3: CSAPEPGLAAIRNEQFF. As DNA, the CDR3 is TGCAGCGCCCCTGAACCGGGACTAGCGGCGATCAGGAATGAGCAGTTCTTC.

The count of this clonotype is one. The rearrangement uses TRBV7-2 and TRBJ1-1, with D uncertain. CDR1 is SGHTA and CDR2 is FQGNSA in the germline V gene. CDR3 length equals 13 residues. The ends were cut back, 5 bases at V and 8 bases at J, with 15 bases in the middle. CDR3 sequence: CASSPQDWVEAFF. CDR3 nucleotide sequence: TGTGCCAGCAGCCCCCAAGATTGGGTGGAAGCTTTCTTT. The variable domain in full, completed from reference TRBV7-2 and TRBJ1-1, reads GAGVSQSPSNKVTEKGKDVELRCDPISGHTALYWYRQSLGQGLEFLIYFQGNSAPDKSGLPSDRFSAERTGGSVSTLTIQRTQQEDSAVYLCASSPQDWVEAFFGQGTRLTVV.

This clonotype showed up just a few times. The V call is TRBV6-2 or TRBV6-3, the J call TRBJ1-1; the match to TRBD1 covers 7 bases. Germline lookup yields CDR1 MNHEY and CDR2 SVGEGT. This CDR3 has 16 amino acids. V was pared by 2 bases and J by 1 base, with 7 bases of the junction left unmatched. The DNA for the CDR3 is TGTGCCAGCAGTTACAGTACAGGGGCGGCGAACACTGAAGCTTTCTTT. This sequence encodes CASSYSTGAANTEAFF.

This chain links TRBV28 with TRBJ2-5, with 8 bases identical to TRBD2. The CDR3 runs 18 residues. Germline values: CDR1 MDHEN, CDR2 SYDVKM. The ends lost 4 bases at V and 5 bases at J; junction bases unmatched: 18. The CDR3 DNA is TGTGCCAGCAGTTCCCTCACGTCGGGCGGGGGGTTCGGTGAGACCCAGTACTTC. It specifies CASSSLTSGGGFGETQYF.

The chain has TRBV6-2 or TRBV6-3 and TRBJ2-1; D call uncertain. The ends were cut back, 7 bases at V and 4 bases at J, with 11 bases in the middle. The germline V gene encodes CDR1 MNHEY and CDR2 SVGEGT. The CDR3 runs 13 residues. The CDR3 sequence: CASTADRYNEQFF. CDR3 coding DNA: TGTGCCAGCACCGCGGACCGATACAATGAGCAGTTCTTC.

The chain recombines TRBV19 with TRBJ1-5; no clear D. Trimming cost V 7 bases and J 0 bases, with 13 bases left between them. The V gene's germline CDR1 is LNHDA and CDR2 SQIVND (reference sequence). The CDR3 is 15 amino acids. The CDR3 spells CASNTLRDSNQPQHF. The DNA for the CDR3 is TGTGCCAGTAACACTCTAAGGGATAGCAATCAGCCCCAGCATTTT.

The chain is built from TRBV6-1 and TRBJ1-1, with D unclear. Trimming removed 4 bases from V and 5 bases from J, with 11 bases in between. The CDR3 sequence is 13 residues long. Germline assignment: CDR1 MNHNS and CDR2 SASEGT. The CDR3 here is CASSVELGTEAFF. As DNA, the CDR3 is TGTGCCAGCAGTGTAGAACTAGGGACTGAAGCTTTCTTT.

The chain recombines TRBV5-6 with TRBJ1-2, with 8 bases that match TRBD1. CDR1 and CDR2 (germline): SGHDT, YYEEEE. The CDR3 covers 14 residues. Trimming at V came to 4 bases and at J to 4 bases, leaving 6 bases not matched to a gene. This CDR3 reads CASSSRTGIYGYTF. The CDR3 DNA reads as TGTGCCAGCAGCAGCCGGACAGGGATCTATGGCTACACCTTC. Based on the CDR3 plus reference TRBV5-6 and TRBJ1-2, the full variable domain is DAGVTQSPTHLIKTRGQQVTLRCSPKSGHDTVSWYQQALGQGPQFIFQYYEEEERQRGNFPDRFSGHQFPNYSSELNVNALLLGDSALYLCASSSRTGIYGYTFGSGTRLTVV.

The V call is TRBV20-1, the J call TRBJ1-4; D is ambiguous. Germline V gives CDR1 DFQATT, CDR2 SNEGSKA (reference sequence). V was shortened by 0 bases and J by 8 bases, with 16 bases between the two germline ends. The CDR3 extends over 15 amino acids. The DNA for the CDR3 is TGCAGTGCTAGAGATTCGGGCCAATATGAGGAAAAACTGTTTTTT. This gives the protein CSARDSGQYEEKLFF.

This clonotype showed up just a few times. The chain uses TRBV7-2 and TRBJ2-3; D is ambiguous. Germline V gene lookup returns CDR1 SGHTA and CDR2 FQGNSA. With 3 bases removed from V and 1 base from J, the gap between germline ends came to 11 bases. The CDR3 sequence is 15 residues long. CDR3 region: CASSFPAAGTDTQYF. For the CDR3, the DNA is TGTGCCAGCAGCTTCCCTGCGGCCGGCACAGATACGCAGTATTTT.

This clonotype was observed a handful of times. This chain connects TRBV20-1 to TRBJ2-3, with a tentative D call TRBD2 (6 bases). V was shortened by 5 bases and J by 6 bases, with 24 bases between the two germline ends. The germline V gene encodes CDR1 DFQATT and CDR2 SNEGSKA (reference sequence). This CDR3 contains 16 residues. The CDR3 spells CSAQPSPAGIWDTQYF. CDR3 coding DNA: TGCAGTGCTCAACCCAGTCCGGCGGGGATATGGGATACGCAGTATTTT.

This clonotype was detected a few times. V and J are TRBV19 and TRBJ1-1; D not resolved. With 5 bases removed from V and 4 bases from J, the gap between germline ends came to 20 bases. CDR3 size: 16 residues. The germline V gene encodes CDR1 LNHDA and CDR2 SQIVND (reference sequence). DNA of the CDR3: TGTGCCAGTAGTCCCCGGCTTCTGCGATGGGCCACTGAAGCTTTCTTT. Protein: CASSPRLLRWATEAFF.

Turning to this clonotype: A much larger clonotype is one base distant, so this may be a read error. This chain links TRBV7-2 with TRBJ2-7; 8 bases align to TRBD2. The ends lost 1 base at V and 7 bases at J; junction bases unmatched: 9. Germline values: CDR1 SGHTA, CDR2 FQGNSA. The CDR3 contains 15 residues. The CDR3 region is CASSLGTSSDREQYF. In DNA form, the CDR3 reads TGTGCCAGCAGCTTAGGGACTAGCAGTGATCGTGAGCAGTACTTC.

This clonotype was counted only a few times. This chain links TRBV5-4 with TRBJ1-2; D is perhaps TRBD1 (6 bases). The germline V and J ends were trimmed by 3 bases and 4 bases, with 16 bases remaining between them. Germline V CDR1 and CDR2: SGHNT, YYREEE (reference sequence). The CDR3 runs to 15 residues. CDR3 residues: CASSSPAGAGYGYTF. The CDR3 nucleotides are TGTGCCAGCAGCTCCCCAGCGGGGGCCGGCTATGGCTACACCTTC.

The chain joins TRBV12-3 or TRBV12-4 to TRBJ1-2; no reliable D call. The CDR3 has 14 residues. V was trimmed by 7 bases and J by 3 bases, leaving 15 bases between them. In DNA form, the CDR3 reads TGTGCCAGCACCCGTCGATGGGGAGACTATGGCTACACCTTC. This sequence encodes CASTRRWGDYGYTF.

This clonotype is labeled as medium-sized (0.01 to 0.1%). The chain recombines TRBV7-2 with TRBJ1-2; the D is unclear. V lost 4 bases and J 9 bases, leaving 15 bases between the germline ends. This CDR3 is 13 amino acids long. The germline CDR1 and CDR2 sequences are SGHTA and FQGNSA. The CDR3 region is CASSYTRGESYTF. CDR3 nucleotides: TGTGCCAGCAGCTACACTAGAGGCGAGAGCTACACCTTC.